This T cell receptor beta chain is drawn from a study of cytomegalovirus exposure and HLA in healthy donors. For the study at large: The study placed around 85% of its approximately 400 genotyped donors in the Caucasian-associated ancestry cluster.

The study's findings and limits: It has been reported that TCR beta sequences accurately predicted the HLA-A and HLA-B alleles of most subjects.

Donors counted as nominally healthy when sampled, yet unrecorded immune exposures were likely. In regard to this clone: Its antigen is unidentified.

After removal of 5 bases from V and 4 bases from J, the junction contained 4 bases not matched to a gene. This CDR3 is built from 15 residues. Germline CDR1 is MNHEY and CDR2 is SVGAGI. Primers: 60 Vbeta forward and 13 Jbeta reverse. Authors' data handling: In a later analysis, some 10 million of 65 million to 90 million unique beta chains occurred in at least two donors. TCRdb's copy holds only in-frame clones and misses some; the assay was immunoSEQ multiplex PCR. V and J calls and clone size are copied from that table; D and trimming were computed from the DNA. The sample lists 160,000 or so clones, approximately 78% occurring once.

This chain uses TRBV6-5 with TRBJ2-5, with TRBD2 identical over 13 bases. This clonotype originated in a male donor in good health and CMV-seropositive. Sequenced sample: PBMCs. The CDR3 nucleotides are TGTGCCAGCAGTACCCGGACTAGCGGGGGAGAGACCCAGTACTTC. Protein sequence: CASSTRTSGGETQYF.